This record concerns one T cell receptor (beta chain) sequence. The antigen remains undetermined. Trimming took 4 bases from V and 8 from J, leaving 14 bases between them. Germline CDR1 and CDR2: MNHEY and SMNVEV (reference sequence). CDR3 size: 13 residues. CD8+ and CD4+ T cells taken from blood had their TCR beta sequenced. It was with random hexamers that 0.5 to 1 ug RNA was reverse transcribed. TCRdb fed the immunoSEQ multiplex PCR reads into MiXCR, producing one record per CDR3 protein. The table records 150,000 to 200,000 distinct CDR3 sequences, about 93% of them present only once. The data belong to a study of CD8 T cells in Susac syndrome. Broader study findings: The study's TCR sequencing and HLA analysis covered a relatively small number of individuals, and the study acknowledged this.

This receptor was taken from a human donor with multiple sclerosis. V and J are TRBV27 and TRBJ1-2, with a possible D match to TRBD1 (5 bases). The source material was CD4+ T cells from PBMCs. In DNA, the CDR3 is TGTGCCAGCAGTTGGTCCGGGGGGGGAGGCTACACCTTC. Amino acid sequence: CASSWSGGGGYTF.